This T cell receptor (beta chain) was sequenced for a study of T cell responses to AZD1222 COVID-19 vaccine. Germline V lookup: CDR1 MDHEN, CDR2 SYDVKM. The ends were cut back, 3 bases at V and 2 bases at J, with 23 bases in the middle. CDR3 length: 18 amino acids. Study conclusions and caveats: At study baseline, merely about 6 AZD1222 recipients were seropositive. The repertoires were collected only after the peak T cell response.

Profiled with immunoSEQ multiplex PCR; TCRdb holds only in-frame clones, not every one. The sample holds fewer than 200,000 clones, approximately 90% seen once. Regarding this clone: Antigen specificity is unknown.

The sample was peripheral blood, taken 28 days after the second dose of the MenACWY control vaccine. This chain uses TRBV28 with TRBJ2-7; a weak D match, TRBD1 (6 bases). The sequence came from an adult who received the MenACWY meningococcal vaccine as a control. CDR3 coding DNA: TGTGCCAGCAGTTTGGGACCGAGGACAGTTTACCGACCCTACGAGCAGTACTTC. It specifies CASSLGPRTVYRPYEQYF.